Listed here are 2 T cell receptor beta chains from one sample, sequenced in a study of T cell changes during pregnancy in multiple sclerosis. TCRdb's copy holds only in-frame clones and misses some; the assay was immunoSEQ multiplex PCR. Of roughly 85,000 clones in the sample, approximately 93% were seen once. The specimen comprised peripheral blood, sampled in the first trimester of pregnancy. The receptor source for this set is a female donor with multiple sclerosis, enrolled in a pregnancy study.

The chain recombines TRBV28 with TRBJ2-1; 16 positions match TRBD2. J lost 6 bases, V lost 3 bases, and 17 bases had no gene match. Germline CDR1 reads MDHEN; CDR2 reads SYDVKM. The CDR3 spans 21 residues. The CDR3 spells CASSFIPMGLAGGFRLNEQFF. CDR3 sequence (DNA): TGTGCCAGCAGTTTTATTCCGATGGGACTAGCGGGAGGGTTTCGCCTCAATGAGCAGTTCTTC. The full variable domain, with the rest looked up from reference TRBV28 and TRBJ2-1, is DVKVTQSSRYLVKRTGEKVFLECVQDMDHENMFWYRQDPGLGLRLIYFSYDVKMKEKGDIPEGYSVSREKKERFSLILESASTNQTSMYLCASSFIPMGLAGGFRLNEQFFGPGTRLTVL.

This chain joins TRBV5-6 and TRBJ2-7; no reliable D call. The CDR3 consists of 14 residues. Germline CDR1 is SGHDT and CDR2 is YYEEEE. V shed 5 bases and J shed 2 bases, with 14 bases lying between them. CDR3 residues: CASSPVLSTYEQYF. The CDR3 DNA reads TGTGCCAGCAGTCCCGTCCTGAGCACCTACGAGCAGTACTTC.